Below, one T cell receptor beta chain is given with its context. What it binds is unknown. The data are from a study of cytomegalovirus exposure and HLA in healthy donors. Overall study: T cells numbering about 180 million yielded around 120 million unique TCR beta sequences in an earlier analysis. Study-level points and caveats: One variant, a missense change in DCLRE1C, was linked in a later analysis to TCR beta V- and J-gene trimming. Most CMV-associated TCR beta chains appeared HLA-restricted in a later analysis.

Vbeta (60) and Jbeta (13) primers were used in the PCR. Source study methods: An analysis performed later counted 73 million or so unique TCR beta chains (roughly 11 million of them shared). The protocol was immunoSEQ multiplex PCR, while the TCRdb copy is restricted to in-frame clones and leaves out a portion. V and J calls and clone size are those listed in that table; D and trimming were worked out from the DNA. The sample lists roughly 190,000 clones; 78% were seen once. The sequenced sample consisted of PBMCs. This TCR came from a woman in her twenties or thirties in good health and CMV-seropositive.

The CDR3 region has the DNA TGTGCCAGCAGCTTAGGCGGGGCAGGGCCCTACGAGCAGTACTTC. Protein sequence: CASSLGGAGPYEQYF. This chain uses TRBV7-6 with TRBJ2-7, with a possible D match to TRBD2 (6 bases). Germline assignment: CDR1 SGHVS and CDR2 FNYEAQ. The CDR3 runs 15 residues. The V and J ends lost 1 base and 2 bases respectively, with 12 bases between them.